Included here is one TCR beta chain sequence, with context. As yet, its antigen is unknown. Germline V lookup: CDR1 DFQATT, CDR2 SNEGSKA (reference sequence). The CDR3 contains 18 residues. V gave up 2 bases and J gave up 6 bases; unmatched junction bases: 18. Each CDR3 protein gets one entry after TCRdb re-called the 5' RACE reads with MiXCR. The table lists roughly 8,400 distinct CDR3 sequences, approximately 61% of them singletons. Overall study results and limits: The TCR gene usage of tumor memory CD4+ T cells clustered together with blood and lymph node memory CD4+ cells and with lymph node naive CD4+ cells.

V usage is TRBV20-1 and J usage is TRBJ2-4, with 8 bases aligning to TRBD2. This clonotype was obtained from a female donor with breast cancer. Sequencing input: tumor-infiltrating memory CD4+ T cells sorted from the breast tumor. As for subset: memory CD4+ T cells, CD4+CD45RO+CD25-. CDR3 coding DNA: TGCAGTGCTAGACCCCCCCCCCGGGGGGGCCGTGGGAGAAACATTCAGTACTTC. Encoded protein: CSARPPPRGGRGRNIQYF.